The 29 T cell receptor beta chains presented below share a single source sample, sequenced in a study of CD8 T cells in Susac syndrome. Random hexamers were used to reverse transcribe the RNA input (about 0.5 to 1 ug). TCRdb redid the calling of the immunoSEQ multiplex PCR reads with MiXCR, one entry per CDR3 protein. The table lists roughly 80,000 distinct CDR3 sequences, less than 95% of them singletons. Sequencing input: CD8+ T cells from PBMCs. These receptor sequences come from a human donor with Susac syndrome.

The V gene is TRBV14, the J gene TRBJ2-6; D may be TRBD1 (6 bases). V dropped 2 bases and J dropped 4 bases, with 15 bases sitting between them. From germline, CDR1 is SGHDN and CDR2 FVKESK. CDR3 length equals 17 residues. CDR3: CASSQSPQGFGANVLTF. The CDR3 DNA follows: TGTGCCAGCAGCCAATCCCCCCAGGGGTTCGGGGCCAACGTCCTGACTTTC.

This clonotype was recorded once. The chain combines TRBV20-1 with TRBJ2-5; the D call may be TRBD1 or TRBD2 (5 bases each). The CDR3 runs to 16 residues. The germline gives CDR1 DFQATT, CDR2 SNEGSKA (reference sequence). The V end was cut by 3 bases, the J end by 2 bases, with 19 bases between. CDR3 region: CSASDSGRRTQETQYF. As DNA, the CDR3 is TGCAGTGCTAGCGATTCGGGACGGAGGACACAAGAGACCCAGTACTTC.

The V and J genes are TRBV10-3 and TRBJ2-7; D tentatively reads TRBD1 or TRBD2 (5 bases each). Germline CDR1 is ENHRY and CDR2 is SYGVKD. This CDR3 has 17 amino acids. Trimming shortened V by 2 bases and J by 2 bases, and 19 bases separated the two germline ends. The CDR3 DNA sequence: TGTGCCATCAGTGAGACGACCAGCGGAAGGGGAACCTACGAGCAGTACTTC. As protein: CAISETTSGRGTYEQYF.

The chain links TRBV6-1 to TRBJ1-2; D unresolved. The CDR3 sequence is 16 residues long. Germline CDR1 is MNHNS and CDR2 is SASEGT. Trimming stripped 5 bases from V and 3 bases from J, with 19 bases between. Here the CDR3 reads CASSIDGGGVDYGYTF. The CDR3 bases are TGTGCCAGCAGTATAGACGGCGGAGGTGTCGACTATGGCTACACCTTC.

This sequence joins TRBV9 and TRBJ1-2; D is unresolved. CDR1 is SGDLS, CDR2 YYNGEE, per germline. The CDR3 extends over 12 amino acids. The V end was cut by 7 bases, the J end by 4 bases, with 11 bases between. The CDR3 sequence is CASLSSGYGYTF. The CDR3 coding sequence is TGTGCCAGCCTCAGCTCCGGCTATGGCTACACCTTC.

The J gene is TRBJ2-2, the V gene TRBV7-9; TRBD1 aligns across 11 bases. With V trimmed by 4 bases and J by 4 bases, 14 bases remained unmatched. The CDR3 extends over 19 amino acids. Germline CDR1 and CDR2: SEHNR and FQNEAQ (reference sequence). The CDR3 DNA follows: TGTGCCAGCAGCTCCCCCCGGGACAGGGGGAATCCCCTCACCGGGGAGCTGTTTTTT. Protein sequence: CASSSPRDRGNPLTGELFF.

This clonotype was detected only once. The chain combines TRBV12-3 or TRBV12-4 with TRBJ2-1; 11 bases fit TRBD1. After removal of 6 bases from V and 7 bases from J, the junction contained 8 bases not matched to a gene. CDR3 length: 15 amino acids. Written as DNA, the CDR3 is TGTGCCAGCAGCGGGACAGGGGGAGCAGGTAATGAGCAGTTCTTC. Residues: CASSGTGGAGNEQFF.

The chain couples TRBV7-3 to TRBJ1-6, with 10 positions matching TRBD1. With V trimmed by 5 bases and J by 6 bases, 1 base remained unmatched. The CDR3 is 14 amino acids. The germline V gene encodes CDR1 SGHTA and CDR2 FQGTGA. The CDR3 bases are TGTGCCAGCAGCCGGACAGGGGGTAATTCACCCCTCCACTTT. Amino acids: CASSRTGGNSPLHF. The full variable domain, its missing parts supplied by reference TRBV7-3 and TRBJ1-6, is GAGVSQTPSNKVTEKGKYVELRCDPISGHTALYWYRQSLGQGPEFLIYFQGTGAADDSGLPNDRFFAVRPEGSVSTLKIQRTERGDSAVYLCASSRTGGNSPLHFGNGTRLTVT.

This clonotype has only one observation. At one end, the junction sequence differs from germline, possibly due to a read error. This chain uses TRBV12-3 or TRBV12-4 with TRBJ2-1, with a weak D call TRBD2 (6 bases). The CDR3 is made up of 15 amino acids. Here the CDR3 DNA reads TGTGCCAGCAGCCTCCCGTGGGGGGATTACAATGGGCAGTTCTTC. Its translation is CASSLPWGDYNGQFF.

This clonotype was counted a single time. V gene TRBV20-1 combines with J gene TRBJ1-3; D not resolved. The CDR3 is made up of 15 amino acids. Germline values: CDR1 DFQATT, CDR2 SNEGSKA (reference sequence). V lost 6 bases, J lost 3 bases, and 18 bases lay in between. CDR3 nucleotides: TGCAGTGCCACACCTCCGGGCCGCGATGGAAACACCATATATTTT. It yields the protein CSATPPGRDGNTIYF.

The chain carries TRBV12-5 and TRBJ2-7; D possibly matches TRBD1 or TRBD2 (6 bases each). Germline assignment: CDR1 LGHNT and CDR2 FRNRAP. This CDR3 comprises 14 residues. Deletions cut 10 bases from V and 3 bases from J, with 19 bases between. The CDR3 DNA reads TGTGCTACCACCCCCTCGGAGGGGGGCTACGAGCAGTACTTC. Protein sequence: CATTPSEGGYEQYF. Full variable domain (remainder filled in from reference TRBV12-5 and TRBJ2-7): DARVTQTPRHKVTEMGQEVTMRCQPILGHNTVFWYRQTMMQGLELLAYFRNRAPLDDSGMPKDRFSAEMPDATLATLKIQPSEPRDSAVYFCATTPSEGGYEQYFGPGTRLTVT.

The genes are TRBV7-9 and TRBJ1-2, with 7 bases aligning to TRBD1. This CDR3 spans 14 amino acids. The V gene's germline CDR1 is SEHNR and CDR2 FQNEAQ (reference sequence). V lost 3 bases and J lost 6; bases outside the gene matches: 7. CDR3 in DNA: TGTGCCAGCAGCTTGACTAAGGGGGCGGATGGCTACACCTTC. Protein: CASSLTKGADGYTF.

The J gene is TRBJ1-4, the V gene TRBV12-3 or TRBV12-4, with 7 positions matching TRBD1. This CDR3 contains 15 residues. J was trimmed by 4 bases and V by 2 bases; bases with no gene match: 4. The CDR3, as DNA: TGTGCCAGCAGTTTAAATGGACAGGTTAATGAAAAACTGTTTTTT. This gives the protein CASSLNGQVNEKLFF.

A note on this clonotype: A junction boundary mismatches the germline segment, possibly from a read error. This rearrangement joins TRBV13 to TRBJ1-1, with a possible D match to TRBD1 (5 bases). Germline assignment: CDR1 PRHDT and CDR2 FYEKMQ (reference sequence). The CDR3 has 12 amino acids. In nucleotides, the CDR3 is TGTGCCAACAGCGTCAGGGAACCTGAAGCTTTCTTT. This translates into CANSVREPEAFF.

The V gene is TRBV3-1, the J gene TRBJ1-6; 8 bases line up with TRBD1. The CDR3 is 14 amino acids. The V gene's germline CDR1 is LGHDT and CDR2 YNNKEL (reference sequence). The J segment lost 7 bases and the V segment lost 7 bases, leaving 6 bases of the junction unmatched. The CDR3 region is CASMDRERNSPLHF. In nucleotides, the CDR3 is TGTGCCAGCATGGACAGGGAGAGGAATTCACCCCTCCACTTT.

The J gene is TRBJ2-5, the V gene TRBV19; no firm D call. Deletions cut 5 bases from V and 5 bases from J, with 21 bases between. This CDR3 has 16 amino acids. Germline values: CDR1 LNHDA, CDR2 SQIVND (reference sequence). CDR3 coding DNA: TGTGCCAGTAGTGACCCGAGGTCCCGACAAGTGGAGACCCAGTACTTC. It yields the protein CASSDPRSRQVETQYF. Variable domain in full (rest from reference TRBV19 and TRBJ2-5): DGGITQSPKYLFRKEGQNVTLSCEQNLNHDAMYWYRQDPGQGLRLIYYSQIVNDFQKGDIAEGYSVSREKKESFPLTVTSAQKNPTAFYLCASSDPRSRQVETQYFGPGTRLLVL.

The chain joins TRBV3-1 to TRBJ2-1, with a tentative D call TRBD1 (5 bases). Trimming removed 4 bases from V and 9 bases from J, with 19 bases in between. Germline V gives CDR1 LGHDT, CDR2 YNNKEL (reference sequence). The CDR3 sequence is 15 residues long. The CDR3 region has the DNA TGTGCCAGCAGCCCCTCTGTCTGGGGCGGAACTGAGCAGTTCTTC. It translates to CASSPSVWGGTEQFF.

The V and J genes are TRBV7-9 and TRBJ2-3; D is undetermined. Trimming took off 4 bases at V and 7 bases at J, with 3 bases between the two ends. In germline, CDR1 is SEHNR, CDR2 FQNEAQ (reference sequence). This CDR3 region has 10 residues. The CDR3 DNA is TGTGCCAGCAGCTCGAATACGCAGTATTTT. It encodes CASSSNTQYF.

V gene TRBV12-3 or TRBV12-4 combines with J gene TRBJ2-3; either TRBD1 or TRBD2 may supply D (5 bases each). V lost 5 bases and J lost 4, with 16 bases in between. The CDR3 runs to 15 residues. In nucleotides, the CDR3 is TGTGCCAGCAGTCCAAGTGGGACCCCCTCAGATACGCAGTATTTT. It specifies CASSPSGTPSDTQYF.

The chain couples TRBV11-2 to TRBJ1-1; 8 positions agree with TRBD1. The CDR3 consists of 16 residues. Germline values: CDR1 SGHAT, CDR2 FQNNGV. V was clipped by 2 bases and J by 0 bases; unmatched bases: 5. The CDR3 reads CASSLWDRMMNTEAFF. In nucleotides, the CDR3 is TGTGCCAGCAGCTTATGGGACAGGATGATGAACACTGAAGCTTTCTTT.

The CDR3: CATSDSGGWETQYF. The CDR3 nucleotides are TGTGCCACCAGTGATTCAGGGGGTTGGGAGACCCAGTACTTC. The chain couples TRBV24-1 to TRBJ2-5, with 7 bases identical to TRBD1. V was pared by 2 bases and J by 5 bases, with 4 bases of the junction left unmatched. The CDR3 is made up of 14 amino acids. CDR1 and CDR2 (germline): KGHDR, SFDVKD.

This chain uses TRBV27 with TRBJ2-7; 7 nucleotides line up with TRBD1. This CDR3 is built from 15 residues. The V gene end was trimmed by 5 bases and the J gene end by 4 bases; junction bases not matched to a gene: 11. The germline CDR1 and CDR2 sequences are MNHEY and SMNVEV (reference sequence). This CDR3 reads CASSPGTAPSYEQYF. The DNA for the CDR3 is TGTGCCAGCAGTCCCGGGACAGCGCCTTCGTACGAGCAGTACTTC.

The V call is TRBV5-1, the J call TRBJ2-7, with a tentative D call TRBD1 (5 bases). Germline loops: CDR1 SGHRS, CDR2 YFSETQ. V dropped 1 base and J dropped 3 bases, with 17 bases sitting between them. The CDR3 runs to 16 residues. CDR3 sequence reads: CASSLTDSDKIYEQYF. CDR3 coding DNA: TGCGCCAGCAGCTTGACCGACAGCGACAAGATCTACGAGCAGTACTTC.

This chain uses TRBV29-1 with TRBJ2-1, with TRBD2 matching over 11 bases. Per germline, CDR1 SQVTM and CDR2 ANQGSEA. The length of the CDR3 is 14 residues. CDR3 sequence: CGTIAGGSYNEQFF. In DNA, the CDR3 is TGCGGCACTATAGCGGGGGGGAGTTACAATGAGCAGTTCTTC.

Here the CDR3 reads CASGIGQKTYEQYF. The CDR3 nucleotides read TGTGCTAGTGGTATCGGACAGAAGACCTACGAGCAGTACTTC. V usage is TRBV12-5 and J usage is TRBJ2-7, with D perhaps TRBD1 (6 bases). From germline, CDR1 is LGHNT and CDR2 FRNRAP. This CDR3 spans 14 amino acids. Trimming took off 5 bases at V and 2 bases at J, with 13 bases between the two ends.

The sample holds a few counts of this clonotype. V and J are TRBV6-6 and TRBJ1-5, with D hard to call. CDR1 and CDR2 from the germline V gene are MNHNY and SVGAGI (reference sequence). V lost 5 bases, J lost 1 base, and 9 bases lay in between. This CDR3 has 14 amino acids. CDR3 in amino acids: CASSPTGSNQPQHF. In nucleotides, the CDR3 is TGTGCCAGCAGTCCGACCGGGAGCAATCAGCCCCAGCATTTT.

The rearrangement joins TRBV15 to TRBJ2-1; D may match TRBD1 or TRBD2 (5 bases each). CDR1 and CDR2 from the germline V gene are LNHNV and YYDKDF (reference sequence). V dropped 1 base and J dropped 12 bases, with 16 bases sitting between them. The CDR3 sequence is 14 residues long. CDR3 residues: CATSRGDSGMGQFF. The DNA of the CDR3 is TGTGCCACCAGCAGAGGCGACAGCGGAATGGGGCAGTTCTTC.

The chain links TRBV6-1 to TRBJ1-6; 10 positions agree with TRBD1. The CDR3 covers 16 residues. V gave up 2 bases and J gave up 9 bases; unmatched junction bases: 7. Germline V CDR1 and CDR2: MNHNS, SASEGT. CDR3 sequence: CASSEMVGQGRSPLHF. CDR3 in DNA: TGTGCCAGCAGTGAAATGGTGGGACAGGGGCGTTCACCCCTCCACTTT.

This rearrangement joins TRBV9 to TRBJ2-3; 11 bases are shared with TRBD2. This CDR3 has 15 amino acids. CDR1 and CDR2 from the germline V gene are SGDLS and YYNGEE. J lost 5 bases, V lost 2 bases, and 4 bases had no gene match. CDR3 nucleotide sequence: TGTGCCAGCAGCGTTAGCGGGGGGGTTAAAGATACGCAGTATTTT. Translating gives CASSVSGGVKDTQYF.